This T cell receptor beta chain was captured by sequencing in a study of T cell repertoires in cytomegalovirus infection (dated by TCRdb to between 2019 and 2020). In the study overall: Recently identified HLA-C-restricted CMV epitopes, whose presentation resists viral immunomodulation, were targeted by peptide stimulations together with well-studied HLA-B-restricted epitopes. Donor HLA type was relevant to the analysis, because carriage of CMV infection together with the matching HLA type was indicated by public TCR beta signatures. The research as a whole found: The ex vivo response was dominated by HLA-C-restricted CMV-specific TCR beta clonotypes, which also provided the single most frequent clonotype in two of eight donors. In both this cohort and an independent cohort of over 350 donors, the cumulative frequency of public TCR beta family members distinguished carriers of CMV infection plus the relevant HLA type.

Sequencing instrument: Illumina HiSeq 1500. In-frame beta chains were kept once TCRdb had trimmed the public reads at Q25 with fastp and called clones with MiXCR. A single entry per CDR3 protein holds the most common genes and DNA from its merged rows. This sample is represented by about 740,000 distinct CDR3 sequences; around a third of them were singletons. Clones ranked in the top ten supply roughly 18% of the sample. A word on this clonotype: There is no known antigen for this receptor. No base qualities exist here, and no much larger clone lies one base off it.

V was cut back by 4 bases and J by 8 bases, leaving a gap of 11 bases between them. Taken from the germline V gene (reference sequence), the CDR1 and CDR2 loops are LNHDA and SQIVND. The CDR3 starts with the cysteine, ends with the phenylalanine, and has 12 residues. Only the CDR3 DNA is retained, 36 bases long and in frame from the first base. According to the study, the label for this sample's treatment or condition signals: in vitro stimulation with specific CMV peptide epitopes to enrich CMV-specific T cells. This clonotype originated in a human donor in good health (CMV status not recorded). Some clones in this sample may be carry-over from other donors' samples. Source: cultured PBMCs, taken from culture after CMV antigen stimulation. The chain couples TRBV19 to TRBJ1-1, with the D gene not confidently named. The nucleotide sequence is TGTGCCAGTAGTAAGTCCGTCTGGGAAGCTTTCTTT. It translates as CASSKSVWEAFF.